This passage covers 31 T cell receptor beta chains from one sample sequenced in a study of blood T cell repertoires in COVID-19. Data came from immunoSEQ multiplex PCR; TCRdb stores just in-frame clones and leaves some out. The sample gives approximately 330,000 clones, about 86% of which show up once; roughly 4% is in the top ten. The sequencing input was PBMCs or T cells enriched from blood (not recorded which). The receptors were gathered from a woman aged 40 to 50 with acute COVID-19.

The chain has TRBV7-2 and TRBJ2-1; 9 nucleotides line up with TRBD1. Looked up from germline, CDR1 is SGHTA and CDR2 is FQGNSA. The CDR3 totals 17 residues. The V gene end was trimmed by 5 bases and the J gene end by 4 bases; junction bases not matched to a gene: 12. Here the CDR3 reads CASSPTGGASAYNEQFF. In DNA form, the CDR3 reads TGTGCCAGCAGCCCCACAGGGGGCGCCTCTGCTTACAATGAGCAGTTCTTC.

The rearrangement joins TRBV19 to TRBJ1-2; the D gene is possibly TRBD1 (5 bases). Per germline, CDR1 LNHDA and CDR2 SQIVND (reference sequence). V lost 6 bases to trimming and J lost 4 bases, with 12 bases between them. The CDR3 loop spans 13 amino acids. The CDR3 DNA follows: TGTGCCAGTAGGGGGGACTTCAGCTATGGCTACACCTTC. Translated, it gives CASRGDFSYGYTF.

The chain recombines TRBV7-9 with TRBJ1-2; no clear D. With 1 base removed from V and 7 bases from J, the gap between germline ends came to 7 bases. The CDR3 has 12 amino acids. Germline V gives CDR1 SEHNR, CDR2 FQNEAQ (reference sequence). The chain's CDR3 is CASSLVTGGYTF. CDR3 bases: TGTGCCAGCAGCTTAGTTACTGGTGGCTACACCTTC. Full variable domain (missing parts from reference TRBV7-9 and TRBJ1-2): DTGVSQNPRHKITKRGQNVTFRCDPISEHNRLYWYRQTLGQGPEFLTYFQNEAQLEKSRLLSDRFSAERPKGSFSTLEIQRTEQGDSAMYLCASSLVTGGYTFGSGTRLTVV.

The V call is TRBV7-8, the J call TRBJ2-1, with 10 bases lining up with TRBD2. This CDR3 has 15 residues. The V gene's germline CDR1 is SGHVS and CDR2 FQNEAQ. The trim removed 5 bases at V and 7 bases at J, leaving 8 bases unmatched. CDR3: CASSLGLAVKNEQFF. Written as DNA, the CDR3 is TGTGCCAGCAGCCTAGGACTAGCGGTAAAGAATGAGCAGTTCTTC.

This chain uses TRBV7-3 with TRBJ2-3, with D unresolved. Trimming took 0 bases from V and 0 from J, leaving 7 bases between them. This CDR3 comprises 15 residues. The germline gives CDR1 SGHTA, CDR2 FQGTGA. The CDR3 bases are TGTGCCAGCAGCTTAACTGGCAGGAGCACAGATACGCAGTATTTT. Protein: CASSLTGRSTDTQYF.

The DNA for the CDR3 is TGTGCCAGCAGCTCAACCCCGCGGACAGGGTTCCAAGCTTTCTTT. It codes for CASSSTPRTGFQAFF. This chain links TRBV7-2 with TRBJ1-1; 8 bases are a match to TRBD1. The CDR3 consists of 15 residues. Germline CDR1 and CDR2: SGHTA and FQGNSA. With V trimmed by 4 bases and J by 9 bases, 13 bases remained unmatched.

The chain uses TRBV7-9 and TRBJ1-2; D is perhaps TRBD1 (6 bases). This CDR3 contains 13 residues. The V gene lost 3 bases and the J gene lost 4 bases, with 9 bases spanning the gap. Germline-derived CDR1 and CDR2 are SEHNR and FQNEAQ (reference sequence). Written as DNA, the CDR3 is TGTGCCAGCAGCTTTCGGGACATCTATGGCTACACCTTC. As protein: CASSFRDIYGYTF.

The chain combines TRBV19 with TRBJ2-2, with 11 nucleotides matching TRBD2. There are 17 residues in the CDR3. V lost 7 bases, J lost 0 bases, and 7 bases stayed unmatched. The germline gives CDR1 LNHDA, CDR2 SQIVND (reference sequence). The CDR3 coding sequence is TGTGCCAGTATCTTGAGGGGACTAGCGGCGAACACCGGGGAGCTGTTTTTT. This codes for CASILRGLAANTGELFF.

A few counts support this clone. V is TRBV6-5 and J is TRBJ1-6; tentative D call: TRBD1 (5 bases). V dropped 8 bases and J dropped 5 bases, with 16 bases sitting between them. Germline V gene data show CDR1 as MNHEY and CDR2 as SVGAGI. This CDR3 contains 15 residues. The CDR3 sequence: CASALVGQHNSPLHF. Written as DNA, the CDR3 is TGTGCCAGCGCCCTAGTGGGGCAGCATAATTCACCCCTCCACTTT.

The chain uses TRBV6-5 and TRBJ1-2; no reliable D call. The germline CDR1 and CDR2 sequences are MNHEY and SVGAGI. The CDR3 is made up of 14 amino acids. Trimming removed 6 bases at V and 3 bases at J, with 14 bases between. The CDR3 bases are TGTGCCAGCAGGGCGAGAGGCTTCGACTATGGCTACACCTTC. Its protein product is CASRARGFDYGYTF.

In its sample, this clone was seen once. Here the CDR3 DNA reads TGTGCCAGCTCACCATTGGGGGTAGCGGGACGGGCAAACCCGGCTTCTACGCAGTATTTT. Translating gives CASSPLGVAGRANPASTQYF. The chain is built from TRBV18 and TRBJ2-3; 8 bases are a match to TRBD2. Germline CDR1 is KGHSH and CDR2 is LQKENI. The CDR3 runs to 20 residues. J gave up 8 bases and V 2 bases, and 24 bases lay outside the gene matches.

The chain carries TRBV2 and TRBJ2-1; D possibly corresponds to TRBD1 (5 bases). The CDR3 sequence is 13 residues long. Germline assignment: CDR1 SNHLY and CDR2 FYNNEI. Trimming removed 4 bases at V and 4 bases at J, with 8 bases between. CDR3 nucleotide sequence: TGTGCCAGCAGTGCACAGGTATACAATGAGCAGTTCTTC. Translation: CASSAQVYNEQFF.

V usage is TRBV10-3 and J usage is TRBJ1-5; 7 positions match TRBD1. Germline lookup yields CDR1 ENHRY and CDR2 SYGVKD. The V gene end was trimmed by 2 bases and the J gene end by 4 bases; junction bases not matched to a gene: 8. The CDR3 consists of 16 residues. The CDR3 bases are TGTGCCATCAGTGAGACGGGACAGACCACAAATCAGCCCCAGCATTTT. As protein: CAISETGQTTNQPQHF.

The chain has TRBV7-2 and TRBJ2-7; 13 nucleotides line up with TRBD2. CDR1 and CDR2 (germline): SGHTA, FQGNSA. This CDR3 is built from 14 residues. Trimming cost V 5 bases and J 5 bases; bases outside gene matches: 3. CDR3 in DNA: TGTGCCAGCAGCAGTGGACTAGCGGGGGACGAGCAGTACTTC. As protein: CASSSGLAGDEQYF.

This clone showed up just a few times. This CDR3 is also generated by other DNA sequences in the sample. The chain joins TRBV5-6 to TRBJ2-7; tentatively, D is TRBD2 (5 bases). Germline values: CDR1 SGHDT, CDR2 YYEEEE. The CDR3 contains 12 residues. Trimming pared 3 bases from V and 6 bases from J, leaving 10 bases between. The chain's CDR3 is CASSSRVGEQYF. The CDR3 region has the DNA TGTGCCAGCAGCTCGAGGGTAGGCGAGCAGTACTTC.

The V and J genes are TRBV5-4 and TRBJ2-5; D possibly corresponds to TRBD2 (6 bases). Germline V gives CDR1 SGHNT, CDR2 YYREEE (reference sequence). The CDR3 is 18 amino acids. Trimming took off 4 bases at V and 4 bases at J, with 26 bases between the two ends. This chain's CDR3 is CASSGGVRPRPGVETQYF. CDR3 DNA: TGTGCCAGCAGCGGAGGGGTAAGGCCAAGACCAGGAGTAGAGACCCAGTACTTC.

This clone has only one observation. The chain combines TRBV28 with TRBJ1-6; tentative D call: TRBD1 (5 bases). Between the trimmed V and J ends, which lost 7 bases and 7 bases, there was a span of 17 bases. This CDR3 has 15 residues. Per germline, CDR1 MDHEN and CDR2 SYDVKM. The CDR3 DNA reads as TGTGCCAGCACACCTCTAAGGGAGGGGAATTCACCCCTCCACTTT. It specifies CASTPLREGNSPLHF. The variable domain in full, completed from reference TRBV28 and TRBJ1-6, reads DVKVTQSSRYLVKRTGEKVFLECVQDMDHENMFWYRQDPGLGLRLIYFSYDVKMKEKGDIPEGYSVSREKKERFSLILESASTNQTSMYLCASTPLREGNSPLHFGNGTRLTVT.

This rearrangement joins TRBV7-8 to TRBJ1-2, with a tentative D call TRBD1 (6 bases). CDR1 SGHVS and CDR2 FQNEAQ come from the germline V gene. Trimming took off 5 bases at V and 2 bases at J, with 18 bases between the two ends. CDR3 length: 16 residues. The CDR3 sequence is CASSRAQGHPNYGYTF. DNA for the CDR3: TGTGCCAGCAGCCGAGCTCAGGGACACCCAAACTATGGCTACACCTTC.

The genes are TRBV15 and TRBJ1-1; D is undetermined. The CDR3 has 16 amino acids. The germline V gene has CDR1 LNHNV and CDR2 YYDKDF (reference sequence). The germline V and J ends were trimmed by 5 bases and 7 bases, with 23 bases remaining between them. The CDR3 sequence is CATSGPGLQEVDEAFF. CDR3 sequence (DNA): TGTGCCACCAGCGGACCGGGGTTGCAGGAGGTTGATGAAGCTTTCTTT.

This rearrangement joins TRBV18 to TRBJ1-5, with TRBD1 matching over 9 bases. This CDR3 spans 14 amino acids. CDR1 is KGHSH and CDR2 is LQKENI in the germline V gene. V shed 1 base and J 7 bases; nucleotides not matched to a gene: 2. This CDR3 is CASSPQGQGQPQHF. The CDR3, as DNA: TGTGCCAGCTCACCACAGGGACAGGGACAGCCCCAGCATTTT.

The chain joins TRBV14 to TRBJ2-7; no clear D gene. The V gene lost 8 bases and the J gene lost 3 bases, with 14 bases spanning the gap. The CDR3 runs 13 residues. From germline, CDR1 is SGHDN and CDR2 FVKESK. The CDR3 here is CASSYFPHYEQYF. DNA for the CDR3: TGTGCCAGCTCTTACTTCCCCCACTACGAGCAGTACTTC.

The chain combines TRBV11-2 with TRBJ2-3, with a weak D call TRBD2 (6 bases). Trimming removed 1 base from V and 4 bases from J, with 15 bases in between. This CDR3 region has 16 residues. Looked up from germline, CDR1 is SGHAT and CDR2 is FQNNGV. The CDR3 loop reads CASSLGLEGRADTQYF. CDR3 nucleotides: TGTGCCAGCAGCTTAGGACTAGAAGGGCGGGCAGATACGCAGTATTTT.

The chain combines TRBV29-1 with TRBJ2-7, with D possibly matching TRBD2 (6 bases). The length of the CDR3 is 14 residues. V lost 6 bases and J 4 bases, leaving 19 bases between the germline ends. Germline CDR1 SQVTM, CDR2 ANQGSEA. In nucleotides, the CDR3 is TGCAGCGTGACTCCCGGGACTCTACATTACGAGCAGTACTTC. As protein: CSVTPGTLHYEQYF.

This chain connects TRBV24-1 to TRBJ2-6; TRBD2 matches 13 bases. Germline loops: CDR1 KGHDR, CDR2 SFDVKD. The length of the CDR3 is 18 residues. After removal of 5 bases from V and 3 bases from J, the junction contained 6 bases not matched to a gene. For the CDR3, the DNA is TGTGCCACCAGTGGGTCACTAGCGGGAGGGCTTGGGGCCAACGTCCTGACTTTC. Translation gives CATSGSLAGGLGANVLTF.

Only one count was recorded for this clone. This chain joins TRBV28 and TRBJ2-1; D is possibly TRBD2 (6 bases). CDR1 and CDR2 from the germline V gene are MDHEN and SYDVKM. The CDR3 has 16 residues. V lost 2 bases and J lost 2, with 13 bases in between. CDR3 in DNA: TGTGCCAGCAGTTTAGGGGGGAGCAACACCTACAATGAGCAGTTCTTC. This translates into CASSLGGSNTYNEQFF.

This chain joins TRBV6-5 and TRBJ1-4; 8 bases line up with TRBD1. From germline, CDR1 is MNHEY and CDR2 SVGAGI. The CDR3 consists of 14 residues. The junction had 5 bases not matched to a gene; V was cut back by 6 bases and J by 5 bases. CDR3 loop: CASRKDRVNEKLFF. CDR3 DNA: TGTGCCAGCAGGAAGGACAGGGTAAATGAAAAACTGTTTTTT.

The chain uses TRBV6-1 and TRBJ2-1; no definite D call. The CDR3 is 12 residues long. V was cut by 0 bases and J by 9 bases, with 6 bases left in between. The germline CDR1 and CDR2 sequences are MNHNS and SASEGT. The DNA for the CDR3 is TGTGCCAGCAGTGAAGCGCGCGGTGAGCAGTTCTTC. Its translation is CASSEARGEQFF.

The chain links TRBV19 to TRBJ1-5; possibly TRBD1 for D (5 bases). V gave up 8 bases and J gave up 4 bases, with 12 bases separating them. Germline V gene sequence: CDR1 LNHDA, CDR2 SQIVND (reference sequence). The CDR3 loop spans 13 amino acids. The chain's CDR3 is CASHVDRNQPQHF. DNA of the CDR3: TGTGCCAGTCACGTCGACAGAAATCAGCCCCAGCATTTT.

CDR3 nucleotide sequence: TGCGCCAGCAGCTTCCTCCCAAGCGGGAGCTACGAGCAGTACTTC. It codes for CASSFLPSGSYEQYF. The chain joins TRBV5-1 to TRBJ2-7; 8 nucleotides align to TRBD2. Germline CDR1 is SGHRS and CDR2 is YFSETQ. This CDR3 contains 15 residues. Trimming at V came to 2 bases and at J to 3 bases, leaving 7 bases not matched to a gene.

The chain employs TRBV11-2 and TRBJ2-1; possibly TRBD2 for D (5 bases). The CDR3 runs to 16 residues. Trimming shortened V by 5 bases and J by 0 bases, and 14 bases separated the two germline ends. Germline V gives CDR1 SGHAT, CDR2 FQNNGV. CDR3 sequence: CASSPRLQFSYNEQFF. The CDR3 coding sequence is TGTGCCAGCAGCCCGAGACTACAGTTCTCCTACAATGAGCAGTTCTTC.

This chain connects TRBV5-5 to TRBJ1-2; D is uncertain. V dropped 6 bases and J dropped 5 bases, with 20 bases sitting between them. Germline CDR1 SGHKS, CDR2 YYEKEE (reference sequence). This CDR3 region has 15 residues. Written as DNA, the CDR3 is TGTGCCAGCACCCCATGGCCGGCCTCGGGGTATGGCTACACCTTC. Its translation is CASTPWPASGYGYTF.